Listed below are T cell receptor beta chains from one sample, sequenced in a study of glioma-infiltrating T cells after dendritic cell vaccination. Here immunoSEQ multiplex PCR was the method, and the copy in TCRdb shows in-frame clones only, minus some. The sample holds about 65,000 clones, roughly 86% seen once. The sequencing used blood, collected after dendritic cell vaccination. Source of these receptors: a human donor with glioblastoma. The CDR3 runs from the conserved cysteine through the conserved F or W. A D gene is named only where the DNA matches it firmly. Clone size is not always given. Where it is, it says once, few, many or a class for expanded clones.

TRBV25-1,NA,14,TRBJ1-2,TRBD1,TGTGCCAGCAGTGCCTGGACAGGGGGCGATGGCTACACCTTC,CASSAWTGGDGYTF
TRBV6-5,NA,16,TRBJ1-2,TRBD1,TGTGCCAGCAGTTACTCAAACAGGGGCTCTAACTATGGCTACACCTTC,CASSYSNRGSNYGYTF
TRBV21-1,NA,11,TRBJ2-7,NA,TGTGCCAGCAGCACGCCGGGGGAGCAGTACTTC,CASSTPGEQYF
TRBV11-2,NA,14,TRBJ1-1,TRBD1,TGTGCCAGCAGCCTCTCAACAGGGGCCACTGAAGCTTTCTTT,CASSLSTGATEAFF
TRBV4-2,NA,15,TRBJ2-7,TRBD1,TGTGCCAGCAGCCAAGTGGACAGGGATAACGGCGAGCAGTACTTC,CASSQVDRDNGEQYF
TRBV7-9,NA,13,TRBJ1-2,NA,TGTGCCGCCGGGGGAGGGTCTAACTATGGCTACACCTTC,CAAGGGSNYGYTF
TRBV2,NA,15,TRBJ2-2,TRBD1,TGTGCCAGCAGTGTACAGGGGGCTCACACCGGGGAGCTGTTTTTT,CASSVQGAHTGELFF
TRBV4-3,NA,15,TRBJ2-3,TRBD1,TGCGCCAGCAGCTACCAGTCAGGGGGCAAAGATACGCAGTATTTT,CASSYQSGGKDTQYF
TRBV9,NA,15,TRBJ2-7,TRBD1,TGTGCCAGCAGCGTAGGGGGACAGGGGGCAAACGAGCAGTACTTC,CASSVGGQGANEQYF
TRBV6-5,NA,15,TRBJ1-6,NA,TGTGCCAGCAGCTCTCTCCCCTCCTATAATTCCCCCCTCCACTTT,CASSSLPSYNSPLHF
TRBV7-2,NA,19,TRBJ1-4,NA,TGTGCCAGCTCCAAACTGTGGGGGAGAGCAGGGGACCAAGGGGAAAAACTGTTTTTT,CASSKLWGRAGDQGEKLFF
TRBV4-3,once,16,TRBJ2-2,TRBD2,TGCGCCAGCAGCCAAGATCAAGGTAGCGGGACCGGGGAGCTGTTTTTT,CASSQDQGSGTGELFF
TRBV7-2,NA,17,TRBJ2-2,NA,TGTGCCAGCAGCTTAGGGCCGCAGGGAGGATACACCGGGGAGCTGTTTTTT,CASSLGPQGGYTGELFF
TRBV5-1,NA,14,TRBJ1-1,NA,TGCGCCAGCTCCCATGGAGCCGCGAACACTGAAGCTTTCTTT,CASSHGAANTEAFF
TRBV6-5,NA,15,TRBJ2-5,TRBD2,TGTGCCAGCACCAGGTTTGGGGGGGTTAAAGAGACCCAGTACTTC,CASTRFGGVKETQYF
TRBV30,NA,15,TRBJ2-7,TRBD1,TGTGCCTGGAGTGTACTGGGACAGGGAGTGGGTGAGCAGTACTTC,CAWSVLGQGVGEQYF
TRBV11-2,NA,17,TRBJ2-2,TRBD1,TGTGCCAGCAGCTTAGTTGGACAGGGGGCGGTGGCCGGGGAGCTGTTTTTT,CASSLVGQGAVAGELFF
TRBV4-3,once,15,TRBJ2-2,TRBD2,TGCGCCAGCAGCCAAGACCGGGGGGTTACCGGGGAGCTGTTTTTT,CASSQDRGVTGELFF
TRBV18,NA,14,TRBJ2-1,TRBD1,TGTGCCAGCCAACGAGGGACAGGGGACAATGAACAGTTCTTC,CASQRGTGDNEQFF
TRBV15,NA,15,TRBJ2-5,NA,TGTGCCACCAGCAGAACGGCTTCAGGGAAAGAGACCCAGTACTTC,CATSRTASGKETQYF
TRBV7-3,few,17,TRBJ2-7,TRBD1,TGTGCCAGCAGTTCACGAACCCGGGACAGGGGTTCCAACGAGCAGTACTTC,CASSSRTRDRGSNEQYF
TRBV19,NA,13,TRBJ1-3,NA,TGTGCCAGTAGAGCCTCCTCTGGAAACACCATATATTTT,CASRASSGNTIYF
TRBV7-8,NA,16,TRBJ1-5,TRBD1,TGTGCCAGCAGCTTTTCCCGGGACAGGCCTAATCAGCCCCAGCATTTT,CASSFSRDRPNQPQHF
TRBV11-2,NA,15,TRBJ2-5,NA,TGTGCCAGCAGCTTAGGAACTAGTCAAGAAGGGACCCAGTACTTC,CASSLGTSQEGTQYF
TRBV11-2,NA,11,TRBJ1-1,NA,TGTGCCAGCAGCCTAGACGTCGAAGCTTTCTTT,CASSLDVEAFF
TRBV6-1,NA,14,TRBJ2-5,TRBD2,TGTGCCAGCAGTTATGTAGCGGGCCGGGAGACCCAGTACTTC,CASSYVAGRETQYF
TRBV19,few,15,TRBJ1-5,TRBD1,TGTGCCAGTAGTATTGGACAGGGGATGGGTCAGCCCCAGCATTTT,CASSIGQGMGQPQHF
TRBV11-3,NA,14,TRBJ2-3,NA,TGTGCCAGCAGCTCCCCGGCGGACACAGATACGCAGTATTTT,CASSSPADTDTQYF
TRBV19,NA,14,TRBJ1-5,NA,TGTGCCAGTAGTATGGGACATTCGAATCAGCCCCAGCATTTT,CASSMGHSNQPQHF
TRBV5-5,NA,15,TRBJ2-1,NA,TGTGCCAGCAGCTTGGCAAGGGGCATCGGGAATGAGCAGTTCTTC,CASSLARGIGNEQFF
TRBV7-2,NA,13,TRBJ2-1,NA,TGTGCCAGCAGCTTAGGGCTAGCTAATGAGCAGTTCTTC,CASSLGLANEQFF
TRBV6-5,NA,13,TRBJ1-2,TRBD1,TGTGCCAGCACCGGACAGGGGGCCGCTGGCTACACCTTC,CASTGQGAAGYTF
TRBV4-2,once,15,TRBJ2-2,NA,TGTGCCAGCAGCCAAGCGGGGGGCGGCGCCGGGGAGCTGTTTTTT,CASSQAGGGAGELFF
TRBV21-1,NA,14,TRBJ1-2,NA,TGTGCCAGTCCCGGGGGAGGTAGCACCTATGGCTACACCTTC,CASPGGGSTYGYTF
TRBV27,few,15,TRBJ2-7,TRBD2,TGTGCCAGCAGTTTACTGGGAGCGGGACTCTACGAGCAGTACTTC,CASSLLGAGLYEQYF
TRBV4-1,NA,19,TRBJ2-7,TRBD1,TGCGCCAGCAGCCAAGATCGTACAACAACTCGGACAGGCTCCTACGAGCAGTACTTC,CASSQDRTTTRTGSYEQYF
TRBV30,once,13,TRBJ1-5,NA,TGTGCCTGGAGTCCACTTGAGGATCAGCCCCAGCATTTT,CAWSPLEDQPQHF
TRBV9,NA,16,TRBJ2-2,TRBD2,TGTGCCAGCAGCGTAGCGGCTAGCGGGGGTACCGGGGAGCTGTTTTTT,CASSVAASGGTGELFF
TRBV10-3,few,14,TRBJ1-1,NA,TGTGCCATCAGGCCGGGACACCTGAACACTGAAGCTTTCTTT,CAIRPGHLNTEAFF
TRBV6-1,few,15,TRBJ1-2,TRBD1,TGTGCCAGCAGTGAAGCGCGGGGGACAGGGCATGGCTACACCTTC,CASSEARGTGHGYTF
TRBV7-9,NA,15,TRBJ2-7,NA,TGTGCCAGCAGCTTAGCGGGCCTTCACCTGTGGGAGCAGTACTTC,CASSLAGLHLWEQYF
TRBV28,once,14,TRBJ2-1,TRBD2,TGTGCCAGCAGCCGGATGGTGGGGGGGTTAAAGCAGTTCTTC,CASSRMVGGLKQFF
TRBV4-2,NA,15,TRBJ1-6,NA,TGTGCCAGCAGCCAAGATATGACAGATAATTCACCCCTCCACTTT,CASSQDMTDNSPLHF
TRBV19,NA,14,TRBJ2-7,TRBD1,TGTGCCAGTAGTATCGGGACAGGGCCCTACGAGCAGTACTTC,CASSIGTGPYEQYF
TRBV9,NA,13,TRBJ1-1,NA,TGTGCCAGCAGCGTTGGAGGGTTCACTGAAGCTTTCTTT,CASSVGGFTEAFF
TRBV4-3,NA,13,TRBJ2-7,TRBD1,TGCGCCAGCAGCCAGAGGACAGGCAACGAGCAGTACTTC,CASSQRTGNEQYF
TRBV10-2,NA,15,TRBJ2-3,TRBD2,TGCGCCAGCTCTGATAGCGGGCAAGTCACAGATACGCAGTATTTT,CASSDSGQVTDTQYF
TRBV7-9,NA,15,TRBJ2-2,TRBD1,TGTGCCAGCAGCTTAGATACAGGGGGCACCGGGGAGCTGTTTTTT,CASSLDTGGTGELFF
TRBV18,NA,17,TRBJ2-1,TRBD2,TGTGCCAGCTCACCAAGGGTAAGCGGGAATCGTCCCAATGAGCAGTTCTTC,CASSPRVSGNRPNEQFF
TRBV2,once,13,TRBJ2-5,NA,TGTGCCAGCAGTGGAGGATTGCAAGAGACCCAGTACTTC,CASSGGLQETQYF
TRBV27,NA,14,TRBJ2-7,TRBD1,TGTGCCAGCAGTCCTGCCGGGACAGGGGTCGAGCAGTACTTC,CASSPAGTGVEQYF